This T cell receptor (beta chain) emerged from a study of cytomegalovirus exposure and HLA in healthy donors (dated by TCRdb to the late 2010s). Turning to the overall study: According to an earlier analysis of 587 of the donors, roughly 180 million T cells yielded 117 million unique TCR beta sequences and about 300 Gb of sequence data. Class I and class II HLA loci were covered by the typing at four-digit resolution. Roughly 5 DR-DQ haplotypes were treated as single units for association and clustering because of strong linkage in the cohort. A later genetic analysis used genome-wide SNP genotypes for about 65% of the roughly 700 donors, treating that subset as a discovery cohort. Among the roughly 410 genotyped donors, approximately 76% belonged to the genetic ancestry cluster associated with self-reported Caucasian donors. Using immunosequencing, the study profiled T cell repertoires from 666 subjects and related those repertoires to cytomegalovirus serostatus. About 300 gigabases of sequencing data and tens of millions of unique TCR sequences made up an early release that covered some 640 HLA-typed donors. Every repertoire in the discovery cohort had been generated on one and the same sequencing platform. A later analysis re-examined previously published TCR beta repertoires from more than 650 donors and added high-resolution HLA genotyping to investigate patterns of TCR occurrence. The number of typed donors differed by locus: about 620-640 for A, B, C, DRB1 and DQB1; 522 for DQA1; 600 to 610 for DPA1; and around 450 for DPB1. Donor age, sex, ethnicity and CMV serostatus were collected together with the repertoire data. To predict cytomegalovirus infection status, the study brought together high-throughput TCR immunosequencing, statistical association of individual TCRs with disease status, and machine learning. An earlier analysis of approximately 500 of the donors applied high-throughput TCR beta sequencing to assess whether each TCR beta V gene segment acted as functional or pseudogenic. Besides the first cohort of roughly 640 subjects, a separate validation cohort made up of over a hundred different subjects was used. The aim of the study was to test whether cataloging public T cell receptors could identify signatures of past pathogen exposure. Among several hundred genotyped donors of the cohort, an average of about 220,000 unique TCR beta nucleotide sequences was sequenced per donor, of which approximately 19% were non-productive. The later analysis used no new phenotypic data to find candidate immune exposures, relying instead on TCR beta sequences and their occurrence across donors. Findings and caveats that apply to the study as a whole: A group of highly shared sequence variants was considered likely to be a technical artifact of the sequencing pipeline. Across donors, most TCR sequences were observed very rarely, whereas some public TCRs were present in many individuals. The authors suggested that the approach could potentially be generalized to other disease states and immunological phenotypes. The presence/absence analyses assumed that sequencing depth was roughly uniform across donors, and that assumption may not be true. Immune exposure information for the cohort was limited to CMV serostatus. The 87-base-pair reads could not distinguish some IMGT-functional V segments, including TRBV6-2 and TRBV6-3, so those segments were excluded. Linkage disequilibrium might explain the correlated functional status among segregating V segments, but an unknown experimental factor could not be excluded. This cohort had only TCR beta chains sequenced, and the lack of alpha or paired-chain data limited which features could be detected. In a later analysis, TCR association rates were found to vary across HLA loci, with the most associated TCRs seen for DRB1 alleles and the fewest for HLA-C alleles. V-gene and J-gene trimming of TCR beta chains was associated with a missense DCLRE1C variant in a later genetic analysis, and the association was replicated in an independent cohort. A further reported finding was that TCR beta sequences accurately predicted the HLA-A and HLA-B alleles for most subjects in the first cohort. In the study, approximately 160 TCR beta chains were listed as associated with cytomegalovirus. In an earlier analysis of fewer than 700 of the donors, most TCR beta V segments appeared in productive rearrangements about 87% or about 30% of the time, broadly matching IMGT annotations. In a later analysis, about 16,000 TCR beta sequences were associated with specific HLA alleles at a false discovery rate of 0.05. Compared with the approximately 670-donor mean, donors in an Asian-associated ancestry cluster had fewer N-insertions in productive TCRs, according to a later genetic analysis. Cytomegalovirus status was reported to be diagnosed by the classifier with high specificity and sensitivity in both the original and validation cohorts. In a later analysis, most CMV-associated TCR beta chains were found to appear HLA-restricted, with HLA associations seemingly driven largely by CMV exposure. In vitro tests confirmed that a few of the cytomegalovirus-associated TCR beta chains recognize cytomegalovirus antigens. Because some donors lacked HLA typing at each locus, the association tests relied only on the typed subset. When HLA alleles, especially DR and DQ, strongly co-occurred, TCR associations were difficult to assign to individual alleles. A later analysis found that HLA-associated TCR beta chains were more clonally expanded and had lower generation probabilities than equally common non-associated chains. According to a later analysis, parvovirus B19, influenza, CMV and Epstein-Barr virus appeared linked to several top co-occurrence clusters. Because counts were too low, under 20 rarely observed V segments, including chromosome 9 orphons, were left out of the earlier analysis of a few hundred of the donors.

The library was produced with the immunoSEQ multiplex PCR assay. A mixture of 60 forward primers for TCR Vbeta segments and 13 reverse primers for TCR Jbeta segments was used in the multiplex PCR. A multiplex PCR assay on genomic DNA amplified the CDR3 region of rearranged TCR beta genes. Amplified TCR beta libraries were sequenced as 87-base-pair reads on the Illumina HiSeq System. The published analysis was carried out like this. Across the 640 or so repertoires, a later analysis counted some 81 million unique TCR beta chains, roughly 11 million of which were shared by at least two donors. To remove PCR and sequencing errors, raw reads were error-corrected and collapsed into unique sequences using a nearest-neighbor algorithm that merged closely related sequences. V, D and J gene segments were assigned by aligning CDR3 sequences to IMGT reference sequences. For a sequence to be retained, at least a six-nucleotide match to both a V gene segment and a J gene segment was required. A rearrangement was called productive if the CDR3 had no stop codons and remained in frame with V and J, and every other rearrangement was called non-productive. CDR3 was defined according to IMGT convention as the region running from the second conserved V-encoded cysteine to the conserved J-encoded phenylalanine. Sequences without an unambiguous match to a single V gene segment were excluded from the earlier analysis of over 500 of the donors. In an earlier analysis of 450 to 750 of the donors, a V segment was called functional when productive rearrangements were above 56.7%, and segregating when the standard deviation between donors exceeded 5%. To diagnose cytomegalovirus status from the catalog of TCR beta chain sequences, a statistical classification framework was built. In a later analysis, TCR nucleotide sequences were compared against IMGT/GENE-DB human TR gene sequences so that V and J genes could be assigned. The TCRdist pipeline was used in a later analysis to assign CDR3 sequences and most-parsimonious VDJ recombination scenarios. In a later analysis, each TCR beta chain was defined by its CDR3 amino acid sequence together with its V-gene family, and reads without a unique V-gene family were excluded. As a way to deal with suspected cross-contamination and a sequencing artifact, a later analysis dropped roughly 620 nucleotide sequences that were highly shared and had low generation probability. A later analysis calculated a clonal expansion index for each public chain from normalized within-repertoire ranks of inferred template counts. A later analysis computed generation probabilities with a VDJ recombination model fitted to out-of-frame rearrangements, and checked the results against IGoR. In a later analysis, hypergeometric tests were used to score TCR-TCR, TCR-HLA and TCR-CMV co-occurrence, with a repertoire-size bias correction applied to TCR pairs. False discovery rates were estimated in a later analysis by permuting HLA or CMV assignments 20 times. In a later analysis, co-occurring TCRs were grouped using DBSCAN, with TCRdist sequence similarity added in when clustering inside HLA-allele-positive subsets. Co-occurrence clustering excluded repertoires with fewer than 30,000 or more than 120,000 public chains, plus five with anomalous nucleotide sharing. Held by TCRdb, this immuneACCESS table contains in-frame sequences only and omits some clones. Under half of the omission traces to an unresolved V gene where checked; the cause of the rest is unknown. V, J and clone size derive from that table, while D and trimming were established from the DNA sequence. The sample table shows about 98,000 clones, and roughly two thirds are seen once. Under 2.5% of the sample rests with the top ten.

CDR1 and CDR2, looked up from the germline V gene, are MNHEY and SVGAGI. The cysteine opens and the phenylalanine closes a CDR3 of 14 amino acids. Only the CDR3 part of the read is kept: 42 bases, read in frame from the first base. V gives up 4 bases and J gives up 3 bases, and the segment between their germline ends measures 13 bases. Comments on this clone: Its target antigen remains unknown. Base qualities were left out, and no much larger clone turns up one base away.

In total, approximately 700 healthy bone marrow donors made up the cohort. Cohort members were all nominally healthy when sampled, although unrecorded immune exposures were likely present. The donor was CMV seronegative and belonged to the group of over 350 seronegative cohort members. Every donor gave a peripheral blood sample, and the peripheral blood mononuclear cells from that sample were used for TCR beta sequencing. Genomic DNA was extracted from the blood cell samples with the Qiagen DNeasy Blood Extraction Kit. The sequence joins TRBV6-5 to TRBJ2-7; there is no confident call for the D gene. This sequence was found in a man between 50 and 59 years old in good health and CMV-seronegative. The sample comprised PBMCs. The DNA reads as follows: TGTGCCAGCAGTTTGGGTACAGAATTCTACGAGCAGTACTTC. Its translation is CASSLGTEFYEQYF.